This T cell receptor (beta chain) was captured in a study of blood T cells in healthy people across ages. General study results and limits: One million T cells yielded diversity estimates that were considered underestimates.

Trimming left V 7 bases short and J 3 bases short, with 10 bases between. CDR1 and CDR2 (germline): WSHSY, SAAADI. The CDR3 has 13 amino acids. Regarding this clonotype: The antigen remains unidentified.

Primed by a sample-barcoded 5' primer and a J-beta primer mix, a second PCR proceeded for 7 to 11 cycles. All cDNA molecules were each tagged by a template-switch adaptor with 12 random nucleotides. TCRdb fed the 5' RACE reads into MiXCR, producing one record per CDR3 protein. The table lists over a million distinct CDR3 sequences, 40% to 45% of them singletons. This sequence joins TRBV10-2 and TRBJ1-5; D remains ambiguous. The sample was blood. This sequence originates from a woman aged 55-69 years in good health. This CDR3 is CASKDSPNQPQHF. The CDR3 DNA is TGCGCCAGCAAAGACTCTCCCAATCAGCCCCAGCATTTT.